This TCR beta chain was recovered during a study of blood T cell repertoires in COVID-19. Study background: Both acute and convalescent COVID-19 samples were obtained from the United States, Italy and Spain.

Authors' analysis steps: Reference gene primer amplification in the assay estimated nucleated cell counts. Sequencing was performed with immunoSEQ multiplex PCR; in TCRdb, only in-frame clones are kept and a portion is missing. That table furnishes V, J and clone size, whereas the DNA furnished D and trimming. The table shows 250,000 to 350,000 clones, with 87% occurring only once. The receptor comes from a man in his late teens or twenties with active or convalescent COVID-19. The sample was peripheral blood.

CDR3 nucleotides: TGTGCCAGCAGTTACGGCAGGGGGCCTAATGAGCAGTTCTTC. It specifies CASSYGRGPNEQFF. V gene TRBV6-5 combines with J gene TRBJ2-1, with TRBD1 matching 8 bases. Germline V CDR1 and CDR2: MNHEY, SVGAGI. The V gene end was trimmed by 2 bases and the J gene end by 7 bases; junction bases not matched to a gene: 4. This CDR3 contains 14 residues.